A selection of T cell receptor beta chains follows, all from one sample in a study of T cell responses to AZD1222 COVID-19 vaccine. Libraries were prepared by immunoSEQ multiplex PCR; TCRdb keeps only in-frame clonotypes and omits some of them. The repertoire holds around 67,000 clones, with roughly 84% as singletons. The specimen comprised peripheral blood, sampled on day 0 of AZD1222 vaccination. These receptors were collected from an adult in good health. CDR3s include the opening cysteine and the closing phenylalanine or tryptophan. D genes are given only for firm matches. Expanded clones get a size class; other rows say once, few or many, or leave the size out.

v_gene: TRBV20-1
j_gene: TRBJ1-5
abundance: .
d_gene: .
CDR3aa: CSATDNQPQHF
CDR3nt: TGCAGTGCCACAGACAATCAGCCCCAGCATTTT

v_gene: TRBV7-6
j_gene: TRBJ2-7
abundance: .
d_gene: .
CDR3aa: CASSLLSDSSYEQYF
CDR3nt: TGTGCCAGCAGCTTACTTTCTGACAGCTCCTACGAGCAGTACTTC

v_gene: TRBV6-5
j_gene: TRBJ1-2
abundance: .
d_gene: .
CDR3aa: CASKAGTTNYGYTF
CDR3nt: TGTGCCAGCAAGGCAGGGACTACTAACTATGGCTACACCTTC

v_gene: TRBV7-6
j_gene: TRBJ1-2
abundance: .
d_gene: .
CDR3aa: CASRTQGVGGYTF
CDR3nt: TGTGCCAGCAGAACCCAGGGCGTGGGAGGCTACACCTTC

v_gene: TRBV6-5
j_gene: TRBJ2-3
abundance: .
d_gene: .
CDR3aa: CASSYSAGTDTQYF
CDR3nt: TGTGCCAGCAGTTACTCAGCAGGCACAGATACGCAGTATTTT

v_gene: TRBV5-4
j_gene: TRBJ2-7
abundance: few
d_gene: .
CDR3aa: CASSFFGDTSYEQYF
CDR3nt: TGTGCCAGCAGCTTTTTCGGGGACACCTCCTACGAGCAGTACTTC

v_gene: TRBV7-2
j_gene: TRBJ1-3
abundance: .
d_gene: .
CDR3aa: CASGPQGHLSSGNTIYF
CDR3nt: TGTGCCAGCGGCCCCCAGGGACACCTAAGCTCTGGAAACACCATATATTTT

v_gene: TRBV7-9
j_gene: TRBJ2-3
abundance: .
d_gene: TRBD2
CDR3aa: CASSLAWASGVDTQYF
CDR3nt: TGTGCCAGCAGCTTAGCGTGGGCTAGCGGGGTAGATACGCAGTATTTT

v_gene: TRBV7-2
j_gene: TRBJ1-1
abundance: once
d_gene: .
CDR3aa: CASSLWATGNTEAFF
CDR3nt: TGTGCCAGCAGCTTATGGGCGACAGGGAACACTGAAGCTTTCTTT

v_gene: TRBV5-6
j_gene: TRBJ1-6
abundance: .
d_gene: .
CDR3aa: CASSFGPGPNNSPLHF
CDR3nt: .

v_gene: TRBV19
j_gene: TRBJ1-2
abundance: .
d_gene: TRBD1
CDR3aa: CASSTTGTGQGRGTF
CDR3nt: TGTGCCAGTAGTACCACCGGGACAGGGCAGGGAAGAGGCACCTTC

v_gene: TRBV11-2
j_gene: TRBJ1-4
abundance: .
d_gene: TRBD1
CDR3aa: CASSPGQRATNEKLFF
CDR3nt: TGTGCCAGCAGCCCGGGACAGCGTGCAACTAATGAAAAACTGTTTTTT

v_gene: TRBV15
j_gene: TRBJ2-2
abundance: .
d_gene: .
CDR3aa: CATSRAYTGELFF
CDR3nt: TGTGCCACCAGCAGGGCTTACACCGGGGAGCTGTTTTTT

v_gene: TRBV6-2/TRBV6-3
j_gene: TRBJ2-3
abundance: .
d_gene: TRBD2
CDR3aa: CASSYSIFSGGSDTQYF
CDR3nt: TGTGCCAGCAGTTACTCGATTTTTAGCGGGGGATCAGATACGCAGTATTTT

v_gene: TRBV19
j_gene: TRBJ2-1
abundance: .
d_gene: TRBD2
CDR3aa: CASQDVAGGFSNEQFF
CDR3nt: TGTGCCAGTCAAGACGTGGCGGGGGGATTCAGTAATGAGCAGTTCTTC

v_gene: TRBV30
j_gene: TRBJ1-1
abundance: .
d_gene: TRBD1
CDR3aa: CAWTGTGHTFLNTEAFF
CDR3nt: TGTGCCTGGACAGGGACAGGTCATACCTTCCTGAACACTGAAGCTTTCTTT

v_gene: TRBV7-9
j_gene: TRBJ2-7
abundance: .
d_gene: .
CDR3aa: CASSLAGEYYEQYF
CDR3nt: TGTGCCAGCAGCTTAGCAGGAGAATACTACGAGCAGTACTTC

v_gene: TRBV12-5
j_gene: TRBJ1-5
abundance: .
d_gene: .
CDR3aa: CASGGNPNQPQHF
CDR3nt: TGTGCTAGTGGCGGGAACCCCAATCAGCCCCAGCATTTT

v_gene: TRBV9
j_gene: TRBJ2-2
abundance: once
d_gene: TRBD1
CDR3aa: CASSVAPGQTNTGELFF
CDR3nt: TGTGCCAGCAGCGTAGCCCCGGGACAGACGAACACCGGGGAGCTGTTTTTT

v_gene: TRBV10-3
j_gene: TRBJ1-2
abundance: .
d_gene: .
CDR3aa: CATGTVANYGYTF
CDR3nt: TGTGCTACCGGGACGGTCGCTAACTATGGCTACACCTTC

v_gene: TRBV6-5
j_gene: TRBJ1-1
abundance: .
d_gene: .
CDR3aa: CASSYSKSGGPEAFF
CDR3nt: TGTGCCAGCAGTTACTCGAAATCTGGGGGCCCTGAAGCTTTCTTT

v_gene: TRBV28
j_gene: TRBJ1-6
abundance: .
d_gene: .
CDR3aa: CASSFGVDNSPLHF
CDR3nt: TGTGCCAGCAGTTTCGGTGTCGATAATTCACCCCTCCACTTT

v_gene: TRBV3-1/TRBV3-2
j_gene: TRBJ1-4
abundance: .
d_gene: .
CDR3aa: CASSVTGGKLFF
CDR3nt: TGTGCCAGCAGCGTAACCGGGGGAAAACTGTTTTTT

v_gene: TRBV9
j_gene: TRBJ1-3
abundance: once
d_gene: .
CDR3aa: CASSVVTGNTIYF
CDR3nt: TGTGCCAGCAGCGTAGTCACTGGAAACACCATATATTTT

v_gene: TRBV5-6
j_gene: TRBJ2-5
abundance: once
d_gene: .
CDR3aa: CASSSLRTQYF
CDR3nt: TGTGCCAGCAGCTCTTTGAGGACCCAGTACTTC

v_gene: TRBV29-1
j_gene: TRBJ2-7
abundance: .
d_gene: .
CDR3aa: CSVEDTGIHEQYF
CDR3nt: TGCAGCGTTGAAGATACAGGAATCCACGAGCAGTACTTC

v_gene: TRBV6-6
j_gene: TRBJ2-5
abundance: once
d_gene: .
CDR3aa: CASSFGSETQYF
CDR3nt: TGTGCCAGCAGTTTCGGCTCGGAGACCCAGTACTTC

v_gene: TRBV7-9
j_gene: TRBJ2-2
abundance: .
d_gene: TRBD2
CDR3aa: CASSPGTSFGGELFF
CDR3nt: TGTGCCAGCAGCCCAGGGACTAGCTTCGGCGGGGAGCTGTTTTTT